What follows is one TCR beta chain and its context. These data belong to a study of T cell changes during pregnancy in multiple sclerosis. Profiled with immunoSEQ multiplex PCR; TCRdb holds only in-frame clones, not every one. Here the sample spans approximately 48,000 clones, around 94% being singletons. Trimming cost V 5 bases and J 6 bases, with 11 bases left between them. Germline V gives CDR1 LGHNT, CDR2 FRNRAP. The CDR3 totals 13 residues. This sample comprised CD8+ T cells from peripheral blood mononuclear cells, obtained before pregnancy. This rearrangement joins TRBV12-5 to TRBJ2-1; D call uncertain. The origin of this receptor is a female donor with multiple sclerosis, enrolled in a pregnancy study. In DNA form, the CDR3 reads TGTGCTAGTGGTCTCCACGGGTTCAATGAGCAGTTCTTC. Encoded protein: CASGLHGFNEQFF.